The source of this T cell receptor (beta chain) is a study of identical twins. Using its own MiXCR run on the 5' RACE reads, TCRdb lists one record per CDR3 protein. Of about 1.7 million distinct CDR3 sequences in the sample, less than 35% were seen once. The CDR3 consists of 14 residues. Germline V gene sequence: CDR1 DFQATT, CDR2 SNEGSKA (reference sequence). The material sequenced was cord blood. The V call is TRBV20-1, the J call TRBJ2-5; D may correspond to TRBD1 or TRBD2 (5 bases each). The J call may be in error: the DNA end matches TRBJ2-4 better. The sequence derives from a newborn girl in good health. The CDR3, as DNA: TGCAGTGCTATAACTGAGGGACCCGGAAACATTCAGTACTTC. It specifies CSAITEGPGNIQYF.